The rows below give T cell receptor beta chains drawn from one sample of a study of T cell responses to AZD1222 COVID-19 vaccine. Clones were read by immunoSEQ multiplex PCR, and TCRdb kept only the in-frame ones, dropping some. The table lists about 50,000 clones, around 80% of them singletons. Sample: peripheral blood, taken on day 0 of AZD1222 vaccination. The source of these receptors is an adult in good health. Both conserved end residues are part of each CDR3. The D gene is left open where the match is weak. Part of the rows lack a size; the others show once, few, many or a class for expanded clones.

CDR3 protein: CASSLGSSTDTQYF
CDR3 DNA: TGTGCTAGCAGCTTAGGCTCTAGCACAGATACGCAGTATTTT
J gene: TRBJ2-3
clone size: NA
D gene: NA
V gene: TRBV7-7

CDR3 protein: CSVPSGRRGNEQFF
CDR3 DNA: TGCAGCGTCCCTAGCGGGAGGCGAGGCAATGAGCAGTTCTTC
J gene: TRBJ2-1
clone size: NA
D gene: TRBD2
V gene: TRBV29-1

CDR3 protein: CASSSGVGAKNIQYF
CDR3 DNA: TGTGCCAGCAGTTCAGGGGTAGGGGCCAAAAACATTCAGTACTTC
J gene: TRBJ2-4
clone size: NA
D gene: NA
V gene: TRBV28

CDR3 protein: CASSLRVANSPLHF
CDR3 DNA: TGTGCCAGCAGTTTAAGGGTCGCGAATTCACCCCTCCACTTT
J gene: TRBJ1-6
clone size: NA
D gene: NA
V gene: TRBV28

CDR3 protein: CATSWTGNTGELFF
CDR3 DNA: TGTGCCACCAGTTGGACAGGAAACACCGGGGAGCTGTTTTTT
J gene: TRBJ2-2
clone size: NA
D gene: TRBD1
V gene: TRBV6-5

CDR3 protein: CASSLLGSEAFF
CDR3 DNA: TGTGCCAGCAGTTTGTTAGGCAGTGAAGCTTTCTTT
J gene: TRBJ1-1
clone size: NA
D gene: NA
V gene: TRBV28

CDR3 protein: CASTDLNYGYTF
CDR3 DNA: TGTGCCAGCACGGACCTGAACTATGGCTACACCTTC
J gene: TRBJ1-2
clone size: NA
D gene: NA
V gene: TRBV7-9

CDR3 protein: CASSEARWEGADYGYTF
CDR3 DNA: TGTGCCAGCAGTGAAGCCCGGTGGGAGGGGGCAGACTATGGCTACACCTTC
J gene: TRBJ1-2
clone size: NA
D gene: TRBD1
V gene: TRBV2

CDR3 protein: CASSLGWGRATGELFF
CDR3 DNA: TGTGCCAGCAGCTTAGGGTGGGGGAGGGCCACCGGGGAGCTGTTTTTT
J gene: TRBJ2-2
clone size: NA
D gene: TRBD2
V gene: TRBV7-2

CDR3 protein: CATSRRDGEQYF
CDR3 DNA: TGTGCCACCAGTCGCAGGGACGGCGAGCAGTACTTC
J gene: TRBJ2-7
clone size: NA
D gene: NA
V gene: TRBV24-1

CDR3 protein: CASSSGQRTNQPQHF
CDR3 DNA: TGTGCCAGCAGTTCGGGACAGCGGACAAATCAGCCCCAGCATTTT
J gene: TRBJ1-5
clone size: NA
D gene: TRBD1
V gene: TRBV6-1

CDR3 protein: CASRYRNTEAFF
CDR3 DNA: TGTGCCAGCAGGTACAGGAACACTGAAGCTTTCTTT
J gene: TRBJ1-1
clone size: NA
D gene: NA
V gene: TRBV12-3/TRBV12-4

CDR3 protein: CATRDPVGELFF
CDR3 DNA: TGTGCCACCCGGGATCCTGTTGGGGAGCTGTTTTTT
J gene: TRBJ2-2
clone size: NA
D gene: NA
V gene: TRBV7-7

CDR3 protein: CSVRVEGGASSYNEQFF
CDR3 DNA: TGCAGCGTTCGTGTCGAAGGGGGAGCGAGCTCCTACAATGAGCAGTTCTTC
J gene: TRBJ2-1
clone size: NA
D gene: NA
V gene: TRBV29-1

CDR3 protein: CASSSPGQGLSYEQYF
CDR3 DNA: TGTGCCAGCAGTTCTCCGGGACAGGGGCTCTCATACGAGCAGTACTTC
J gene: TRBJ2-7
clone size: few
D gene: TRBD1
V gene: TRBV7-9

CDR3 protein: CSVEDYSPENTGELFF
CDR3 DNA: TGCAGCGTTGAAGATTATTCGCCGGAGAACACCGGGGAGCTGTTTTTT
J gene: TRBJ2-2
clone size: NA
D gene: NA
V gene: TRBV29-1

CDR3 protein: CASSPPGSTDTQYF
CDR3 DNA: TGTGCCAGCTCACCCCCGGGAAGCACAGATACGCAGTATTTT
J gene: TRBJ2-3
clone size: NA
D gene: NA
V gene: TRBV18

CDR3 protein: CASSYGRANEKLFF
CDR3 DNA: TGTGCCAGCAGTTACGGGCGAGCGAATGAAAAACTGTTTTTT
J gene: TRBJ1-4
clone size: NA
D gene: NA
V gene: TRBV6-5

CDR3 protein: CASSEGPYGYTF
CDR3 DNA: TGTGCCAGCAGTGAAGGGCCTTATGGCTACACCTTC
J gene: TRBJ1-2
clone size: NA
D gene: NA
V gene: TRBV2

CDR3 protein: CASSQDQVLNEKLFF
CDR3 DNA: TGTGCCAGCAGCCAAGATCAGGTCCTTAATGAAAAACTGTTTTTT
J gene: TRBJ1-4
clone size: NA
D gene: NA
V gene: TRBV4-2

CDR3 protein: CASSLFGPTEAFF
CDR3 DNA: TGTGCCAGCAGCTTATTCGGGCCCACTGAAGCTTTCTTT
J gene: TRBJ1-1
clone size: few
D gene: NA
V gene: TRBV7-2

CDR3 protein: CASSMAPLNTGELFF
CDR3 DNA: TGTGCCAGTAGTATGGCTCCTCTGAACACCGGGGAGCTGTTTTTT
J gene: TRBJ2-2
clone size: NA
D gene: NA
V gene: TRBV19

CDR3 protein: CASSSGLAGRETQYF
CDR3 DNA: TGTGCCAGCAGCTCCGGACTAGCGGGCCGGGAGACCCAGTACTTC
J gene: TRBJ2-5
clone size: NA
D gene: TRBD2
V gene: TRBV6-2/TRBV6-3

CDR3 protein: CASSATPYGRGRGTEAFF
CDR3 DNA: TGTGCCAGCAGCGCGACCCCCTATGGGAGGGGGCGAGGGACTGAAGCTTTCTTT
J gene: TRBJ1-1
clone size: NA
D gene: TRBD1
V gene: TRBV11-2

CDR3 protein: CASSAGQGSYGYTF
CDR3 DNA: TGTGCCAGCAGTGCCGGACAGGGTAGCTATGGCTACACCTTC
J gene: TRBJ1-2
clone size: once
D gene: TRBD1
V gene: TRBV2

CDR3 protein: CASSLVAGGTGELFF
CDR3 DNA: TGCGCCAGCAGCTTGGTTGCGGGAGGAACTGGGGAGCTGTTTTTT
J gene: TRBJ2-2
clone size: NA
D gene: TRBD2
V gene: TRBV5-1

CDR3 protein: CASSTRQGRIEETQYF
CDR3 DNA: TGTGCCAGCAGCACACGACAGGGGAGGATCGAAGAGACCCAGTACTTC
J gene: TRBJ2-5
clone size: few
D gene: TRBD1
V gene: TRBV7-2

CDR3 protein: CASSPAGGRRTDTQYF
CDR3 DNA: TGTGCCAGCAGCCCCGCCGGGGGGCGGCGCACAGATACGCAGTATTTT
J gene: TRBJ2-3
clone size: NA
D gene: NA
V gene: TRBV9

CDR3 protein: CASSSALTGGGYSYNEQFF
CDR3 DNA: TGTGCCAGCAGTTCCGCCCTCACGGGCGGGGGTTACTCCTACAATGAGCAGTTCTTC
J gene: TRBJ2-1
clone size: NA
D gene: TRBD2
V gene: TRBV28

CDR3 protein: CASSELLAGGSAHEQYF
CDR3 DNA: TGTGCCAGCAGTGAGTTGTTAGCGGGAGGATCGGCCCACGAGCAGTACTTC
J gene: TRBJ2-7
clone size: NA
D gene: TRBD2
V gene: TRBV2

CDR3 protein: CASSAPRQARSGANVLTF
CDR3 DNA: TGTGCCAGCAGCGCCCCCCGACAGGCCCGCTCTGGGGCCAACGTCCTGACTTTC
J gene: TRBJ2-6
clone size: NA
D gene: NA
V gene: TRBV9

CDR3 protein: CASSQYRMDQPQHF
CDR3 DNA: TGCGCCAGCAGCCAATATCGTATGGACCAGCCCCAGCATTTT
J gene: TRBJ1-5
clone size: NA
D gene: NA
V gene: TRBV4-3

CDR3 protein: CASSFGGGYTF
CDR3 DNA: TGTGCCAGCAGTTTCGGTGGCGGCTACACCTTC
J gene: TRBJ1-2
clone size: medium-sized
D gene: NA
V gene: TRBV12-3/TRBV12-4

CDR3 protein: CASSELKGTQYF
CDR3 DNA: TGCGCCAGCAGTGAGTTGAAGGGGACCCAGTACTTC
J gene: TRBJ2-5
clone size: NA
D gene: NA
V gene: TRBV10-2

CDR3 protein: CASSQQGAREPQHF
CDR3 DNA: TGTGCCAGCAGCCAACAGGGGGCGAGGGAGCCCCAGCATTTT
J gene: TRBJ1-5
clone size: NA
D gene: TRBD1
V gene: TRBV3-1/TRBV3-2

CDR3 protein: CASSLDRSGYTF
CDR3 DNA: TGCGCCAGCAGCTTAGACAGGAGTGGCTACACCTTC
J gene: TRBJ1-2
clone size: NA
D gene: NA
V gene: TRBV5-1

CDR3 protein: CASSLYSPSGRIYNEQFF
CDR3 DNA: TGCGCCAGCAGCTTGTATTCGCCTAGCGGGAGGATCTACAATGAGCAGTTCTTC
J gene: TRBJ2-1
clone size: NA
D gene: TRBD2
V gene: TRBV5-1

CDR3 protein: CASSRPGSGGTEAFF
CDR3 DNA: TGTGCCAGCAGCCGCCCCGGAAGTGGAGGCACTGAAGCTTTCTTT
J gene: TRBJ1-1
clone size: NA
D gene: NA
V gene: TRBV4-2

CDR3 protein: CAISESTGAGARNEQFF
CDR3 DNA: TGTGCCATCAGTGAGTCGACAGGGGCCGGCGCGCGCAATGAGCAGTTCTTC
J gene: TRBJ2-1
clone size: NA
D gene: TRBD1
V gene: TRBV10-3

CDR3 protein: CASSQGLGGYTF
CDR3 DNA: TGTGCCAGCAGCCAGGGATTGGGTGGCTACACCTTC
J gene: TRBJ1-2
clone size: NA
D gene: NA
V gene: TRBV14

CDR3 protein: CASSSTGTGLEQYF
CDR3 DNA: TGTGCCAGCAGCTCGACCGGGACAGGGCTCGAGCAGTACTTC
J gene: TRBJ2-7
clone size: once
D gene: TRBD1
V gene: TRBV5-5

CDR3 protein: CSASVQGAYGYTF
CDR3 DNA: TGCAGTGCTAGTGTGCAGGGGGCCTATGGCTACACCTTC
J gene: TRBJ1-2
clone size: NA
D gene: TRBD1
V gene: TRBV20-1

CDR3 protein: CASSPAASGFYEQFF
CDR3 DNA: TGTGCCAGTAGTCCCGCGGCGAGCGGGTTCTATGAGCAGTTCTTC
J gene: TRBJ2-1
clone size: once
D gene: NA
V gene: TRBV19

CDR3 protein: CASSSRGRDAYNEQFF
CDR3 DNA: TGTGCCAGCAGCTCCCGGGGCAGGGATGCCTACAATGAGCAGTTCTTC
J gene: TRBJ2-1
clone size: NA
D gene: NA
V gene: TRBV11-2

CDR3 protein: CAWSGLAEYNEQFF
CDR3 DNA: TGTGCCTGGAGTGGGCTAGCGGAATACAATGAGCAGTTCTTC
J gene: TRBJ2-1
clone size: NA
D gene: TRBD2
V gene: TRBV30

CDR3 protein: CASRTHLGGELFF
CDR3 DNA: TGTGCCAGCAGGACCCACTTAGGCGGGGAGCTGTTTTTT
J gene: TRBJ2-2
clone size: NA
D gene: NA
V gene: TRBV27

CDR3 protein: CASSMIRDSGNTEAFF
CDR3 DNA: TGTGCCAGTAGTATGATACGGGACAGCGGGAACACTGAAGCTTTCTTT
J gene: TRBJ1-1
clone size: NA
D gene: TRBD1
V gene: TRBV19

CDR3 protein: CASSDSTSSYNEQFF
CDR3 DNA: TGTGCCAGTAGTGATTCTACCAGCTCCTACAATGAGCAGTTCTTC
J gene: TRBJ2-1
clone size: NA
D gene: NA
V gene: TRBV19

CDR3 protein: CATSTGVDYGYTF
CDR3 DNA: TGTGCCACCAGCACAGGGGTCGACTATGGCTACACCTTC
J gene: TRBJ1-2
clone size: NA
D gene: NA
V gene: TRBV15

CDR3 protein: CSGEGGGGLSYNEQFF
CDR3 DNA: TGCAGCGGCGAGGGTGGCGGGGGCTTGTCCTACAATGAGCAGTTCTTC
J gene: TRBJ2-1
clone size: NA
D gene: NA
V gene: TRBV29-1

CDR3 protein: CATSIGTGSLGNQPQHF
CDR3 DNA: TGTGCCACCAGCATTGGGACAGGGAGTCTAGGCAATCAGCCCCAGCATTTT
J gene: TRBJ1-5
clone size: NA
D gene: TRBD1
V gene: TRBV15

CDR3 protein: CASSSWTGQGKTQYF
CDR3 DNA: TGTGCCAGCAGTTCCTGGACAGGGCAAGGAAAGACCCAGTACTTC
J gene: TRBJ2-5
clone size: NA
D gene: TRBD1
V gene: TRBV6-5

CDR3 protein: CASSEWAGGQETQYF
CDR3 DNA: TGTGCCAGCAGTGAATGGGCAGGGGGACAAGAGACCCAGTACTTC
J gene: TRBJ2-5
clone size: NA
D gene: TRBD1
V gene: TRBV6-1

CDR3 protein: CASSNSGTGLGYGYTF
CDR3 DNA: TGTGCCAGTAGCAACTCCGGGACAGGGCTAGGCTATGGCTACACCTTC
J gene: TRBJ1-2
clone size: NA
D gene: TRBD1
V gene: TRBV19

CDR3 protein: CASSLTLAHEQYF
CDR3 DNA: TGTGCCAGCAGTTTAACCCTAGCTCACGAGCAGTACTTC
J gene: TRBJ2-7
clone size: few
D gene: NA
V gene: TRBV28

CDR3 protein: CASSGGTGGTPLHF
CDR3 DNA: TGCGCCAGCAGCGGGGGGACAGGGGGGACACCCCTCCACTTT
J gene: TRBJ1-6
clone size: NA
D gene: TRBD1
V gene: TRBV4-1

CDR3 protein: CASSLSRDRGGFEGEQFF
CDR3 DNA: TGTGCCAGCAGTTTATCGAGGGACAGGGGTGGATTCGAGGGTGAGCAGTTCTTC
J gene: TRBJ2-1
clone size: NA
D gene: TRBD1
V gene: TRBV27

CDR3 protein: CASSIRRGLSSYEQYF
CDR3 DNA: TGTGCCAGCAGTATCCGGCGGGGACTCAGCTCCTACGAGCAGTACTTC
J gene: TRBJ2-7
clone size: NA
D gene: NA
V gene: TRBV6-2/TRBV6-3

CDR3 protein: CASSIAGEQFF
CDR3 DNA: TGTGCCAGTAGTATTGCAGGTGAGCAGTTCTTC
J gene: TRBJ2-1
clone size: NA
D gene: NA
V gene: TRBV19